This T cell receptor beta chain is from a study of control samples from healthy donors and cancer patients (dated by TCRdb to 2020 to 2021). Notes on this clone: Its binding antigen is unknown. The sample holds no much larger clone one base away, and base qualities are not on file.

The library came from the immunoSEQ multiplex PCR assay. TCRdb obtained this table from immuneACCESS and retained in-frame rearrangements with V and J assigned. These tables miss some clones; where compared with another copy, unresolved V genes account for less than half of the shortfall, and the remainder is unexplained. The sample records 100,000 to 150,000 clones, approximately 95% of which are singletons. The ten largest clones add up to 3.6% of the sample. Relative to germline, V is 4 bases shorter and J is 0 bases shorter, with 10 bases between their ends. As encoded in the germline V gene, CDR1 is SGHAT while CDR2 is FQNNGV. The CDR3 spans 14 residues, from the cysteine through the phenylalanine. The entry retains the CDR3 DNA only, 42 bases that are in frame from base 1.

The rearranged segments are TRBV11-2 and TRBJ2-7, with a tentative D call of TRBD1 or TRBD2, each matching 5 bases. This TCR was recovered from a man aged 25-45 years in good health. The sequenced sample was blood. The DNA sequence reads TGTGCCAGCAGCTGGGACGCTAGCTCCTACGAGCAGTACTTC. It specifies CASSWDASSYEQYF.